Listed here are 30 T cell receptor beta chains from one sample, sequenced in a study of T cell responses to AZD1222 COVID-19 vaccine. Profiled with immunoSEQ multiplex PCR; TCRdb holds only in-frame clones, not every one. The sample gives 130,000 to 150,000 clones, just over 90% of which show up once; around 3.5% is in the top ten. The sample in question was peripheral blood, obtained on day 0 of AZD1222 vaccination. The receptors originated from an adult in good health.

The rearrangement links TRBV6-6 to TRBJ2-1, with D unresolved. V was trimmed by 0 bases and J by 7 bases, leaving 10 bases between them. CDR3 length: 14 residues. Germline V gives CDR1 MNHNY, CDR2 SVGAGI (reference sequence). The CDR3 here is CASSYSMAANEQFF. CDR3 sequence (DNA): TGTGCCAGCAGTTACTCGATGGCGGCAAATGAGCAGTTCTTC.

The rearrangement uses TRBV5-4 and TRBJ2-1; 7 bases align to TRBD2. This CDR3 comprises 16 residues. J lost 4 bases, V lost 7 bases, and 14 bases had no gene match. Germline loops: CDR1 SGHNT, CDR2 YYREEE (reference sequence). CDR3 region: CASGRVASGDYNEQFF. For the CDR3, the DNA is TGTGCCAGCGGCCGCGTAGCTAGCGGAGATTACAATGAGCAGTTCTTC.

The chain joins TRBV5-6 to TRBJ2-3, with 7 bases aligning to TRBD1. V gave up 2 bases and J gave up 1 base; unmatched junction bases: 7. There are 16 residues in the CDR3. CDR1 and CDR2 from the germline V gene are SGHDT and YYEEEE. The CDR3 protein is CASSFDDRAGTDTQYF. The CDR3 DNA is TGTGCCAGCAGCTTCGACGACAGGGCTGGCACAGATACGCAGTATTTT.

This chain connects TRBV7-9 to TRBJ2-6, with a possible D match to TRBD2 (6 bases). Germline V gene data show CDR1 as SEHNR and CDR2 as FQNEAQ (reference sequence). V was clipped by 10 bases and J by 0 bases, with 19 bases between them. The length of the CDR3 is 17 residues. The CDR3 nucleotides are TGTGCCACCCTGCGGGGACTGCTAAGCTCTGGGGCCAACGTCCTGACTTTC. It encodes CATLRGLLSSGANVLTF.

The CDR3 loop is CASSPPGTGGPGDTQYF. CDR3 bases: TGTGCCAGCTCACCACCGGGGACGGGAGGGCCAGGAGATACGCAGTATTTT. This chain joins TRBV18 and TRBJ2-3; 8 positions agree with TRBD2. The V and J ends lost 0 bases and 5 bases, in that order; junction bases with no gene match: 10. Per germline, CDR1 KGHSH and CDR2 LQKENI. The CDR3 loop spans 17 amino acids.

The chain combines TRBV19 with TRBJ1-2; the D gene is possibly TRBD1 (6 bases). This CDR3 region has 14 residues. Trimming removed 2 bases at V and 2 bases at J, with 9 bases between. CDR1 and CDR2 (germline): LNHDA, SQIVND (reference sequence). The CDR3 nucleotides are TGTGCCAGTAGTATAACGGGGGGCAACTATGGCTACACCTTC. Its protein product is CASSITGGNYGYTF.

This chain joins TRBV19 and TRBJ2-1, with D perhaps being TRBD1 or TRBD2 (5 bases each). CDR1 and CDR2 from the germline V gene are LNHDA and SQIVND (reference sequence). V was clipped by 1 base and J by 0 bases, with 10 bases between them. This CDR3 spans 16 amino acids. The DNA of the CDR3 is TGTGCCAGTAGTATAGTCGAGGGGACCTCCTACAATGAGCAGTTCTTC. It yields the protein CASSIVEGTSYNEQFF.

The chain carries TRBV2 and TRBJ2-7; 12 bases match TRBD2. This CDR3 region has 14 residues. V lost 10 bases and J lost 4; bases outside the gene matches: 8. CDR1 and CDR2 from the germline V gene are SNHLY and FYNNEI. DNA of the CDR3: TGTGCCATCACGACTAGCGGGGGTGCTTACGAGCAGTACTTC. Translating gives CAITTSGGAYEQYF.

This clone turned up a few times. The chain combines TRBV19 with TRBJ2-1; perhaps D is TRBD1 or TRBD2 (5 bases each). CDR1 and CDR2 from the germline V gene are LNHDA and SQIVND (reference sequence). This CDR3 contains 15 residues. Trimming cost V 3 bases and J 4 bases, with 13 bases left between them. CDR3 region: CASSIPGLSYNEQFF. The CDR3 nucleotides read TGTGCCAGTAGTATCCCGGGGCTGTCTTACAATGAGCAGTTCTTC. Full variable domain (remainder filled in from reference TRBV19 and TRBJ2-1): DGGITQSPKYLFRKEGQNVTLSCEQNLNHDAMYWYRQDPGQGLRLIYYSQIVNDFQKGDIAEGYSVSREKKESFPLTVTSAQKNPTAFYLCASSIPGLSYNEQFFGPGTRLTVL.

In nucleotides, the CDR3 is TGTGCCAGCAGTTATGACAGAATTATTGAAGCTTTCTTT. As protein: CASSYDRIIEAFF. The chain is built from TRBV12-3 or TRBV12-4 and TRBJ1-1, with D perhaps TRBD1 (5 bases). V was cut by 4 bases and J by 7 bases, with 13 bases left in between. CDR3 length: 13 residues.

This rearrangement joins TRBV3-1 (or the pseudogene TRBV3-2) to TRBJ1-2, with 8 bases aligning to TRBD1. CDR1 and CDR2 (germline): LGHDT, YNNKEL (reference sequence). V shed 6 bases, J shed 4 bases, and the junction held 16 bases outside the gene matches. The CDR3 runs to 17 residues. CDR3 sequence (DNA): TGTGCCAGCAGGGCACAAGGCCGAACAACAGGGGGCTATGGCTACACCTTC. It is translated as CASRAQGRTTGGYGYTF.

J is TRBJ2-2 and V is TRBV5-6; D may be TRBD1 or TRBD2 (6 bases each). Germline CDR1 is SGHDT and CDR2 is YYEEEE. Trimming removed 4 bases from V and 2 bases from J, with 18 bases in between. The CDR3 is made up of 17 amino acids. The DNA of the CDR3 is TGTGCCAGCAGCCATACAGGGACGGAGGGAAACACCGGGGAGCTGTTTTTT. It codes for CASSHTGTEGNTGELFF.

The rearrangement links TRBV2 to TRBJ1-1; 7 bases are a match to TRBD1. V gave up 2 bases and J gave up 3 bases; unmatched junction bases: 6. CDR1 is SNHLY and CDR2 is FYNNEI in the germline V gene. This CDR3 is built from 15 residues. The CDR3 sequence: CASSEQGVRDTEAFF. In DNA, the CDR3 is TGTGCCAGCAGTGAACAGGGGGTAAGGGACACTGAAGCTTTCTTT.

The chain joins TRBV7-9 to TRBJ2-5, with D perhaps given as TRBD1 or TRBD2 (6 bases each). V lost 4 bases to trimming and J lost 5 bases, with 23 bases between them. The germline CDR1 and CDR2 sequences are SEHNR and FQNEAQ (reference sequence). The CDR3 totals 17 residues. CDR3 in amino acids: CASSWGVKGQGNETQYF. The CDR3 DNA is TGTGCCAGCAGCTGGGGGGTCAAAGGGCAGGGGAATGAGACCCAGTACTTC.

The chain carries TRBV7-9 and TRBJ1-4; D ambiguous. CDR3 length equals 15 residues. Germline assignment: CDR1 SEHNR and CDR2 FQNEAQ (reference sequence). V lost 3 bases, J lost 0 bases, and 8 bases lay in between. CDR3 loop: CASSFQFPTNEKLFF. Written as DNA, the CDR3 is TGTGCCAGCAGCTTTCAGTTTCCAACTAATGAAAAACTGTTTTTT. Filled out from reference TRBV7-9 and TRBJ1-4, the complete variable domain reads DTGVSQNPRHKITKRGQNVTFRCDPISEHNRLYWYRQTLGQGPEFLTYFQNEAQLEKSRLLSDRFSAERPKGSFSTLEIQRTEQGDSAMYLCASSFQFPTNEKLFFGSGTQLSVL.

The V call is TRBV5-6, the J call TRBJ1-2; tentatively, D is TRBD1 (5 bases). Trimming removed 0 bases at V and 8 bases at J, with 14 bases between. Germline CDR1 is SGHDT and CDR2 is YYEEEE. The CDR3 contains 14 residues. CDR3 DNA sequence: TGTGCCAGCAGCTTGGGGTTTGTGGGGCAGGGCTACACCTTC. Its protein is CASSLGFVGQGYTF.

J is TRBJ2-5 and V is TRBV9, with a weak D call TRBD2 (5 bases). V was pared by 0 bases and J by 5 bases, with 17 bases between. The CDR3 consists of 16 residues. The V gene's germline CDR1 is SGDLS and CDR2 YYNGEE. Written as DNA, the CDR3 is TGTGCCAGCAGCGTAGCCGAGGGAGAGTATTCTGAGACCCAGTACTTC. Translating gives CASSVAEGEYSETQYF. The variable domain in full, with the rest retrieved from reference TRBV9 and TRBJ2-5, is DSGVTQTPKHLITATGQRVTLRCSPRSGDLSVYWYQQSLDQGLQFLIQYYNGEERAKGNILERFSAQQFPDLHSELNLSSLELGDSALYFCASSVAEGEYSETQYFGPGTRLLVL.

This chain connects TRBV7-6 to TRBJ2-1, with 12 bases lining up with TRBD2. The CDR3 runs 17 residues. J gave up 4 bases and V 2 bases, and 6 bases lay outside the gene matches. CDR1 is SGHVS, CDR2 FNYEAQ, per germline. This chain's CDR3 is CASSLSSSGRGYNEQFF. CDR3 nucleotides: TGTGCCAGCAGCTTATCGTCTAGCGGGAGGGGATACAATGAGCAGTTCTTC.

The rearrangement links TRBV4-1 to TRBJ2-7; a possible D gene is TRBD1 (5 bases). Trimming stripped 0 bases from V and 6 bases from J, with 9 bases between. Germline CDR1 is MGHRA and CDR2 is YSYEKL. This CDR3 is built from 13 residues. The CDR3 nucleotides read TGCGCCAGCAGCCAAGAAGAGACAGCCGAGCAGTACTTC. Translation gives CASSQEETAEQYF.

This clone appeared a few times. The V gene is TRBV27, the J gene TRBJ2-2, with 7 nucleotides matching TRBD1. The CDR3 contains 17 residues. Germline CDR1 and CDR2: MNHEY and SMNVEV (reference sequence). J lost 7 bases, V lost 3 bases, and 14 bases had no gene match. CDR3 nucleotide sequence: TGTGCCAGCAGTTTTTGGGGCAGGGGGAAGGGTGGCGGGGAGCTGTTTTTT. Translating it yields CASSFWGRGKGGGELFF.

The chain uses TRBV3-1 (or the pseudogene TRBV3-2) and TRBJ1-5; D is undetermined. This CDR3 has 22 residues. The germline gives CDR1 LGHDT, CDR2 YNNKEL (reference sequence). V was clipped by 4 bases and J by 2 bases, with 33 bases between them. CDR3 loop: CASSRSRLFRALQREGNQPQHF. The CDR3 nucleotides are TGTGCCAGCAGCCGAAGCCGGTTATTCCGGGCCTTACAAAGGGAGGGCAATCAGCCCCAGCATTTT.

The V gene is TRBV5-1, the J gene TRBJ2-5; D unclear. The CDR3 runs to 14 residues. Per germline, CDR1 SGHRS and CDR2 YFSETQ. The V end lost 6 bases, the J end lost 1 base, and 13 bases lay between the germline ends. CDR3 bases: TGCGCCAGCACTCGACAAGCGTTCCAAGAGACCCAGTACTTC. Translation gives CASTRQAFQETQYF.

The CDR3 here is CASSPDTGKDTQYF. The CDR3 DNA follows: TGTGCCAGCAGCCCAGACACCGGGAAAGATACGCAGTATTTT. The chain combines TRBV7-9 with TRBJ2-3; D is possibly TRBD2 (5 bases). Germline CDR1 reads SEHNR; CDR2 reads FQNEAQ (reference sequence). V dropped 5 bases and J dropped 5 bases, with 14 bases sitting between them. This CDR3 has 14 residues.

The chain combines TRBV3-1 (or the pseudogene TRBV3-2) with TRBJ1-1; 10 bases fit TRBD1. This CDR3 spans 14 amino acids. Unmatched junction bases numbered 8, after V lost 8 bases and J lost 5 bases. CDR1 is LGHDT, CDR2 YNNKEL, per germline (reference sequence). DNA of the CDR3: TGTGCCAGCGGACCCCGGGACAGGGGAACTGAAGCTTTCTTT. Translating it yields CASGPRDRGTEAFF.

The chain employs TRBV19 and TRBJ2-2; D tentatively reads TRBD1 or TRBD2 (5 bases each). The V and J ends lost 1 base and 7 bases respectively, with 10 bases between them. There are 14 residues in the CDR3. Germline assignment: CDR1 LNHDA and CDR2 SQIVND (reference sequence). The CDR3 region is CASSIAGTYGELFF. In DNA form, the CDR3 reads TGTGCCAGTAGTATAGCTGGGACCTACGGGGAGCTGTTTTTT.

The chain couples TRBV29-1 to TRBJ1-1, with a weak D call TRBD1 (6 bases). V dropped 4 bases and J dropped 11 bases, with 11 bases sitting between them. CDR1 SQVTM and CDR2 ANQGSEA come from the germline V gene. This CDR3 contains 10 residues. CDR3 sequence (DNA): TGCAGCGTTGCCCGGGGGCAGGCTTTCTTT. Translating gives CSVARGQAFF.

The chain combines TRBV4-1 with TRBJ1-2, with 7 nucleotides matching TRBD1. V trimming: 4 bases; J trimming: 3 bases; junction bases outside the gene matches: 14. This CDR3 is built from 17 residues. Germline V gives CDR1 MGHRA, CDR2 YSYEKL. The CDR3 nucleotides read TGCGCCAGCAGCCTAACTACGCCGACAGGGTCTGACTATGGCTACACCTTC. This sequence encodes CASSLTTPTGSDYGYTF.

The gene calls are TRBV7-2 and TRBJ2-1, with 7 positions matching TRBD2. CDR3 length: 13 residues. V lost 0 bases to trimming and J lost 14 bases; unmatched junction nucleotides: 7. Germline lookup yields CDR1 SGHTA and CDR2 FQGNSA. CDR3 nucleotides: TGTGCCAGCAGCTTAGCGGTGGGAGGGCCCAAGTTCTTC. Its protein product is CASSLAVGGPKFF.

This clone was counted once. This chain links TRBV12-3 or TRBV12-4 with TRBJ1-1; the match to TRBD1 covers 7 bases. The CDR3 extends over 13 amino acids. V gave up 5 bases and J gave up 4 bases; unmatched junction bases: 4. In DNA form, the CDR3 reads TGTGCCAGCAGTCGGGACAGCAGCACTGAAGCTTTCTTT. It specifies CASSRDSSTEAFF.

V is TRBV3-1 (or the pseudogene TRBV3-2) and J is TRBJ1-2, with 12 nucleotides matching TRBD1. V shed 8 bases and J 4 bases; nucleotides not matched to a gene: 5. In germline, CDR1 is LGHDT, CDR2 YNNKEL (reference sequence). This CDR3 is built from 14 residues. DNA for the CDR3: TGTGCCAGCGGGACAGGGGGCTCTGGCTATGGCTACACCTTC. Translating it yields CASGTGGSGYGYTF.